Detailed here is one T cell receptor beta chain. The antigen remains unidentified. Sequence at one end of the junction differs from germline and may be a read error. The roughly 19-33 mg bulk tissue piece was not sorted before simultaneous RNA and DNA extraction. This record comes from a study of tumor-infiltrating lymphocytes in primary liver carcinoma. Study-wide context: Ranging in age from 30 to 69 years, the patients were men and women. Maximum tumor diameters ranged from roughly 4.2 to 11 cm, stage T1-T3 N0M0.

Broader study findings: Tumor-adjacent and tumor-blood pairs overlapped less than tumor region pairs did. Tumor specimens were characterized by a significantly higher top-250-clone fraction than blood (p = 0.039).

Total RNA amounting to roughly 450 ng was the source from which TCR beta cDNA was made with a constant-region primer. Investigators got TCR beta libraries out of three nested multiplex PCR rounds, done with slightly modified ARM-PCR. TCRdb reanalysed the multiplex PCR reads using MiXCR and keeps one entry per CDR3 protein. This table holds about 30,000 distinct CDR3 sequences, approximately 71% found once. The sequenced sample was liver tumor tissue from sampling region 3. Subset of the sample: tumor region T3, left-lateral pole. This TCR was recovered from a young woman with primary liver carcinoma and hepatitis B virus infection.

CDR3 region: CASSQESLAGGPADTQYF. The DNA for the CDR3 is TGCGCCAGTAGCCAAGAGAGTCTAGCGGGAGGGCCAGCAGATACGCAGTATTTT. The V call is TRBV4-3, the J call TRBJ2-3, with 12 bases that match TRBD2. The CDR3 runs 18 residues. The V gene's germline CDR1 is LGHNA and CDR2 YSLEER.